This T cell receptor (beta chain) was identified in a study of shared clonotypes between healthy human individuals. Generated by immunoSEQ multiplex PCR, the TCRdb table keeps only in-frame clones and is missing some. The sample lists approximately 650,000 clones; 95% to 96% were seen once. Naive CD8 cells lacked CD45RO and underwent positive selection for CCR7, leaving out terminally differentiated effector memory CD45RA+ cells. This clone occurred a few times. The CDR3 is made up of 15 amino acids. Germline CDR1 reads SNHLY; CDR2 reads FYNNEI. Trimming took off 3 bases at V and 0 bases at J, with 9 bases between the two ends.

This TCR derives from a woman in her 30s in good health. Sequenced: naive CD8+ T cells sorted from blood. The chain has TRBV2 and TRBJ1-5, with D maybe TRBD1 (6 bases). CDR3 sequence (DNA): TGTGCCAGCAGTGACGACAGGATTAGCAATCAGCCCCAGCATTTT. Encoded protein: CASSDDRISNQPQHF.